Reported below is one TCR beta chain. As yet, its antigen is unknown. This record belongs to a study of CXCR3-negative and CXCR3-positive naive CD8 T cells. Study-level results: For CXCR3-positive naive cells, TRB CDR3s were more hydrophobic than those of CXCR3-negative naive cells. In naive cells, CXCR3-negative and CXCR3-positive subsets had similar TRBV-TRBJ usage; memory cells differed. Naive subsets had comparable surface CD5; TCR strength was inferred from TRB CDR3 properties.

UMI-labeled TRB cDNA libraries were prepared by 5' RACE. After re-calling the 5' RACE reads, TCRdb lists one entry per CDR3 protein, DNA absent. In total, the table holds 150,000 to 170,000 distinct CDR3 sequences. The CDR3 is 15 amino acids. Germline V gene sequence: CDR1 MNHEY, CDR2 SVGAGI. This TCR came from a human donor in good health. Some clones in this sample may be carry-over from other donors' samples. Sequencing was done on a sample of naive CXCR3+ CD8+ T cells from blood. The subset denotes: CD45RO-CCR7+CD27+CD95- naive CD8+ T cells expressing CXCR3 (TNR3+). This sequence joins TRBV6-5 and TRBJ2-6. CDR3 sequence reads: CASKTAPSGANVLTF.